The 21 T cell receptor beta chains reported below all come from one sample, sequenced in a study of identical twins. TCRdb passed the 5' RACE reads through MiXCR, listing each CDR3 protein once. The table lists around 340,000 distinct CDR3 sequences, roughly an eighth of them singletons. The same sample was also studied in work on yellow fever vaccine responses in identical twins.

Sequenced: CD8+ T cells sorted from blood. These receptor sequences come from a woman under 30 in good health.

The chain is built from TRBV5-1 and TRBJ2-1, with 13 positions matching TRBD2. V trimming: 5 bases; J trimming: 8 bases; junction bases outside the gene matches: 4. The V gene's germline CDR1 is SGHRS and CDR2 YFSETQ. This CDR3 is built from 14 residues. This CDR3 is CASRTSGRIDEQFF. CDR3 bases: TGCGCCAGCAGGACTAGCGGGAGGATAGATGAGCAGTTCTTC.

The rearrangement links TRBV11-1 to TRBJ2-3, with D possibly being TRBD2 (6 bases). Germline V gene data show CDR1 as SGHAT and CDR2 as FQDESV (reference sequence). The CDR3 has 18 residues. Deletions cut 4 bases from V and 8 bases from J, with 28 bases between. Here the CDR3 DNA reads TGTGCCAGCAGCTCCGACCAAATAGCGGAAAACTCACAGGCTACGCAGTATTTT. Translation gives CASSSDQIAENSQATQYF. Full variable domain (outside the CDR3, taken from reference TRBV11-1 and TRBJ2-3): EAEVAQSPRYKITEKSQAVAFWCDPISGHATLYWYRQILGQGPELLVQFQDESVVDDSQLPKDRFSAERLKGVDSTLKIQPAELGDSAMYLCASSSDQIAENSQATQYFGPGTRLTVL.

In nucleotides, the CDR3 is TGTGCCAGCAGCTTTTACTCTGGACAGGGGTACAATGAGCAGTTCTTC. Its translation is CASSFYSGQGYNEQFF. The rearrangement links TRBV11-1 to TRBJ2-1; 9 bases agree with TRBD1. There are 16 residues in the CDR3. The V segment lost 3 bases and the J segment 4 bases; nucleotides outside the gene matches: 7. The germline CDR1 and CDR2 sequences are SGHAT and FQDESV (reference sequence).

This clonotype was detected ten times or more. The chain recombines TRBV29-1 with TRBJ1-1; 10 bases agree with TRBD1. The CDR3 is 15 residues long. Germline lookup yields CDR1 SQVTM and CDR2 ANQGSEA. Trimming at V came to 0 bases and at J to 4 bases, leaving 5 bases not matched to a gene. CDR3 nucleotides: TGCAGCGTTGAAGACCGACAGGGGGCCGGCACTGAAGCTTTCTTT. It codes for CSVEDRQGAGTEAFF.

This clonotype came up a few times. The V and J genes are TRBV24-1 and TRBJ2-5, with D perhaps TRBD1 (6 bases). Germline lookup yields CDR1 KGHDR and CDR2 SFDVKD. Trimming took 0 bases from V and 4 from J, leaving 11 bases between them. The CDR3 runs 15 residues. CDR3 sequence (DNA): TGTGCCACCAGTGATTTGAGGCTAGGGGGAGAGACCCAGTACTTC. It yields the protein CATSDLRLGGETQYF.

This clonotype was recorded a few times. The chain joins TRBV9 to TRBJ1-2; 9 bases agree with TRBD1. CDR1 and CDR2 from the germline V gene are SGDLS and YYNGEE. CDR3 length equals 13 residues. After removal of 4 bases from V and 6 bases from J, the junction contained 4 bases not matched to a gene. CDR3 protein: CASSTRDRDGYTF. Here the CDR3 DNA reads TGTGCCAGCAGCACAAGGGACAGGGATGGCTACACCTTC. Supplemented by reference TRBV9 and TRBJ1-2, the full variable domain reads DSGVTQTPKHLITATGQRVTLRCSPRSGDLSVYWYQQSLDQGLQFLIQYYNGEERAKGNILERFSAQQFPDLHSELNLSSLELGDSALYFCASSTRDRDGYTFGSGTRLTVV.

V usage is TRBV10-3 and J usage is TRBJ1-5, with D possibly being TRBD1 (5 bases). Looked up from germline, CDR1 is ENHRY and CDR2 is SYGVKD. The CDR3 is 18 residues long. V lost 0 bases to trimming and J lost 1 base, with 16 bases between them. The CDR3 DNA reads TGTGCCATCAGTGAGTCGTTTGCCGCGCCAGGGAGCAATCAGCCCCAGCATTTT. Its translation: CAISESFAAPGSNQPQHF.

This clonotype occurred a few times. The chain recombines TRBV7-2 with TRBJ2-3, with 7 positions matching TRBD2. V shed 0 bases, J shed 7 bases, and the junction held 4 bases outside the gene matches. Germline V gene sequence: CDR1 SGHTA, CDR2 FQGNSA. The CDR3 loop spans 14 amino acids. CDR3 amino acids: CASSLAGREHTQYF. Written as DNA, the CDR3 is TGTGCCAGCAGCTTAGCGGGGAGGGAGCATACGCAGTATTTT.

V is TRBV7-6 and J is TRBJ2-2; no reliable D call. In germline, CDR1 is SGHVS, CDR2 FNYEAQ. The V and J ends lost 6 bases and 9 bases respectively, with 8 bases between them. The CDR3 totals 11 residues. The DNA for the CDR3 is TGTGCCAGCAGTACCGATAGGGAGCTGTTTTTT. Protein product: CASSTDRELFF.

J is TRBJ2-7 and V is TRBV4-1; D possibly corresponds to TRBD2 (5 bases). CDR1 is MGHRA and CDR2 is YSYEKL in the germline V gene. The V and J ends lost 1 base and 7 bases respectively, with 14 bases between them. The CDR3 has 14 residues. CDR3 sequence (DNA): TGCGCCAGCAGCCAAGGAGCCTTAGCGTGGGAGCAGTACTTC. Encoded protein: CASSQGALAWEQYF.

This clonotype has more than one count but fewer than ten. The chain couples TRBV12-3 or TRBV12-4 to TRBJ2-7; 7 bases fit TRBD2. The CDR3 has 15 amino acids. The V and J ends lost 7 bases and 0 bases, in that order; junction bases with no gene match: 9. DNA for the CDR3: TGTGCCAGCACCGGACTAGAGGGAACCTCCTACGAGCAGTACTTC. Its protein is CASTGLEGTSYEQYF.

The chain uses TRBV2 and TRBJ2-3; 12 bases map to TRBD2. Germline CDR1 and CDR2: SNHLY and FYNNEI. After removal of 6 bases from V and 4 bases from J, the junction contained 5 bases not matched to a gene. The CDR3 contains 15 residues. CDR3 residues: CASRPTSGSADTQYF. In nucleotides, the CDR3 is TGTGCCAGCAGGCCGACTAGCGGGAGTGCAGATACGCAGTATTTT.

The gene calls are TRBV9 and TRBJ2-7; no definite D call. The germline CDR1 and CDR2 sequences are SGDLS and YYNGEE. Trimming left V 0 bases short and J 2 bases short, with 12 bases between. This CDR3 contains 15 residues. CDR3 sequence: CASSVGGGKAYEQYF. In nucleotides, the CDR3 is TGTGCCAGCAGCGTAGGTGGCGGCAAAGCCTACGAGCAGTACTTC. Full variable domain (rest looked up from reference TRBV9 and TRBJ2-7): DSGVTQTPKHLITATGQRVTLRCSPRSGDLSVYWYQQSLDQGLQFLIQYYNGEERAKGNILERFSAQQFPDLHSELNLSSLELGDSALYFCASSVGGGKAYEQYFGPGTRLTVT.

The rearrangement links TRBV6-6 to TRBJ2-1, with D hard to call. Germline lookup yields CDR1 MNHNY and CDR2 SVGAGI (reference sequence). The CDR3 spans 13 residues. With 2 bases removed from V and 8 bases from J, the gap between germline ends came to 10 bases. CDR3 sequence: CASSYLSGDEQFF. DNA of the CDR3: TGTGCCAGCAGTTACCTTTCGGGCGATGAGCAGTTCTTC.

Only a few counts were recorded for this clonotype. The rearrangement joins TRBV27 to TRBJ2-3; TRBD1 is a possible D gene (7 bases). Trimming cost V 0 bases and J 1 base, with 17 bases left between them. The V gene's germline CDR1 is MNHEY and CDR2 SMNVEV (reference sequence). This CDR3 has 18 amino acids. CDR3 residues: CASSLSISRGDGTDTQYF. The CDR3 DNA is TGTGCCAGCAGTTTATCGATCTCCAGGGGGGATGGCACAGATACGCAGTATTTT.

The chain combines TRBV4-1 with TRBJ2-2, with D tentatively TRBD1 or TRBD2 (7 bases each). Germline values: CDR1 MGHRA, CDR2 YSYEKL. V gave up 4 bases and J gave up 5 bases, with 17 bases separating them. The CDR3 loop spans 16 amino acids. The CDR3 here is CASSLPGGAQTGELFF. As DNA, the CDR3 is TGCGCCAGCAGCCTACCAGGGGGGGCGCAGACCGGGGAGCTGTTTTTT.

The chain recombines TRBV5-1 with TRBJ2-2; the D gene is possibly TRBD2 (6 bases). Trimming pared 5 bases from V and 0 bases from J, leaving 17 bases between. CDR3 length: 17 residues. CDR1 SGHRS and CDR2 YFSETQ come from the germline V gene. The CDR3 region is CASRPQEGPTNTGELFF. The CDR3 DNA reads as TGCGCCAGCAGACCGCAGGAGGGGCCCACGAACACCGGGGAGCTGTTTTTT.

The table lists this clonotype with many counts. The chain has TRBV12-3 or TRBV12-4 and TRBJ2-2, with D unresolved. The CDR3 is made up of 16 amino acids. V gave up 0 bases and J gave up 0 bases, with 8 bases separating them. The CDR3 DNA is TGTGCCAGCAGTTTAGCTGGTGCCGCGAACACCGGGGAGCTGTTTTTT. Translation: CASSLAGAANTGELFF.

This clonotype turned up a few times. The V call is TRBV20-1, the J call TRBJ1-2, with D maybe TRBD1 (6 bases). Germline assignment: CDR1 DFQATT and CDR2 SNEGSKA (reference sequence). The CDR3 consists of 16 residues. V lost 0 bases, J lost 1 base, and 15 bases lay in between. CDR3 DNA: TGCAGTGCTAGAGATCCCAAAGGACAGATTAACTATGGCTACACCTTC. Residues: CSARDPKGQINYGYTF.

This clonotype was recorded many times. V and J are TRBV25-1 and TRBJ1-1; unclear D gene. This CDR3 contains 14 residues. Germline CDR1 is MGHDK and CDR2 is SYGVNS. Trimming cost V 8 bases and J 0 bases, with 13 bases left between them. CDR3 loop: CASATDGLNTEAFF. The CDR3 DNA sequence: TGTGCCAGCGCGACGGACGGACTGAACACTGAAGCTTTCTTT. The complete variable domain, with remaining parts taken from reference TRBV25-1 and TRBJ1-1, reads EADIYQTPRYLVIGTGKKITLECSQTMGHDKMYWYQQDPGMELHLIHYSYGVNSTEKGDLSSESTVSRIRTEHFPLTLESARPSHTSQYLCASATDGLNTEAFFGQGTRLTVV.

This clonotype was observed at least ten times. J is TRBJ1-2 and V is TRBV4-1; D is unresolved. With 0 bases removed from V and 8 bases from J, the gap between germline ends came to 13 bases. CDR1 MGHRA and CDR2 YSYEKL come from the germline V gene. CDR3 length: 14 residues. For the CDR3, the DNA is TGCGCCAGCAGCCAAGAGACATTTCCCGGGGGCTACACCTTC. Protein: CASSQETFPGGYTF.